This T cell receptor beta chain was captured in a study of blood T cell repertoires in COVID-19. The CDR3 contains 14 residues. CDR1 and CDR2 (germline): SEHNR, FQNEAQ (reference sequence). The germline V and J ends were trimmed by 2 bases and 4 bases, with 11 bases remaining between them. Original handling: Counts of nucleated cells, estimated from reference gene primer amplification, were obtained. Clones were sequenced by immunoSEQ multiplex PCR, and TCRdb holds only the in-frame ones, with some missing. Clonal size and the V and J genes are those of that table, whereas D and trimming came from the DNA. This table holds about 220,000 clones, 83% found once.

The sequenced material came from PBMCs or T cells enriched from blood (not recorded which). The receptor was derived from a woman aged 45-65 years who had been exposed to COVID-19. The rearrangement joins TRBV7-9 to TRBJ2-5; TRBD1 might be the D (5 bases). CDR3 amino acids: CASSLTLGVETQYF. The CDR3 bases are TGTGCCAGCAGCTTAACCCTAGGGGTAGAGACCCAGTACTTC.